The present T cell receptor (beta chain) was sequenced within a study of CD8+ T cells in alopecia areata. About the study: Treated patients swallowed 5 to 10 mg of oral tofacitinib twice daily.

The study, taken as a whole, reports: Lesional tissue from the scalp (especially in alopecia totalis/universalis) showed higher clonality than normal scalp.

Remarks on this clone: Its antigen is not identified.

From alopecia areata patients, lesional scalp punch biopsies and peripheral blood were collected. RNA, once extracted, was reverse transcribed into cDNA for use as the sequencing template. The data were produced by immunoSEQ multiplex PCR, yet TCRdb's version contains in-frame clones alone and is incomplete. The sample lists 180,000 or so clones, roughly 65% seen once, with more than 1.5% in the top ten. Source: CD4+ T cells sorted from blood, taken at week 0. The TCR comes from a human donor with alopecia areata.

CDR3 nucleotide sequence: TGCAGCGTCGCCGATCTCCCTGAAGCTTTCTTT. Amino acids: CSVADLPEAFF. The rearrangement links TRBV29-1 to TRBJ1-1; D not resolved. The CDR3 is 11 residues long. The V end lost 6 bases, the J end lost 6 bases, and 11 bases lay between the germline ends. CDR1 and CDR2 from the germline V gene are SQVTM and ANQGSEA.